A selection of T cell receptor beta chains follows, all from one sample in a study of blood T cell repertoires in COVID-19. Some clones are missing from TCRdb's copy, which holds only in-frame ones; the method was immunoSEQ multiplex PCR. The sample lists about 110,000 clones, about nine tenths occurring once. Sequenced material: peripheral blood. The origin of the receptors is a man aged 45-65 years with active or convalescent COVID-19. Both conserved end residues are part of each CDR3. D genes are given only for firm matches.

V gene: TRBV11-2; D gene: TRBD1; J gene: TRBJ1-3; CDR3 protein: CASSLVVGTAGNTIYF
V gene: TRBV5-1; D gene: -; J gene: TRBJ2-7; CDR3 protein: CASSPSGEIPDYEQYF
V gene: TRBV6-1; D gene: TRBD1; J gene: TRBJ1-2; CDR3 protein: CASSVHGQGAQTGYTF
V gene: TRBV14; D gene: TRBD1; J gene: TRBJ1-6; CDR3 protein: CASSRHQGAGSPLHF
V gene: TRBV5-8; D gene: TRBD2; J gene: TRBJ2-1; CDR3 protein: CASSTSGRDNEQFF
V gene: TRBV11-2; D gene: -; J gene: TRBJ2-7; CDR3 protein: CASSLTLPPTEQYF
V gene: TRBV5-1; D gene: TRBD1; J gene: TRBJ2-5; CDR3 protein: CASSLGDRGQETQYF
V gene: TRBV27; D gene: -; J gene: TRBJ1-1; CDR3 protein: CASSPTGVSWVNTEAFF
V gene: TRBV15; D gene: -; J gene: TRBJ1-6; CDR3 protein: CATSRERGRNSPLHF
V gene: TRBV29-1; D gene: -; J gene: TRBJ2-3; CDR3 protein: CSVLVLADTQYF
V gene: TRBV6-5; D gene: TRBD1; J gene: TRBJ1-4; CDR3 protein: CASSYRRDRANEKLFF
V gene: TRBV27; D gene: TRBD1; J gene: TRBJ1-4; CDR3 protein: CASSSNRQGRTNEKLFF
V gene: TRBV18; D gene: TRBD1; J gene: TRBJ2-3; CDR3 protein: CASSPIQGAETDTQYF
V gene: TRBV28; D gene: -; J gene: TRBJ1-1; CDR3 protein: CASSLRSLNTEAFF
V gene: TRBV6-5; D gene: TRBD2; J gene: TRBJ2-1; CDR3 protein: CASSLRRDYYNEQFF
V gene: TRBV3-1/TRBV3-2; D gene: TRBD1; J gene: TRBJ2-7; CDR3 protein: CASSPGQGTREQYF
V gene: TRBV10-3; D gene: TRBD1; J gene: TRBJ1-5; CDR3 protein: CAIWDRTNQPQHF
V gene: TRBV19; D gene: TRBD1; J gene: TRBJ2-7; CDR3 protein: CASSNPAGGKYEQYF
V gene: TRBV29-1; D gene: TRBD1; J gene: TRBJ1-1; CDR3 protein: CSGGPGPGQLNTEAFF
V gene: TRBV2; D gene: -; J gene: TRBJ2-2; CDR3 protein: CASSEFRNTGELFF
V gene: TRBV6-2/TRBV6-3; D gene: -; J gene: TRBJ1-2; CDR3 protein: CASSYGREESEGYTF
V gene: TRBV24-1; D gene: -; J gene: TRBJ2-7; CDR3 protein: CATSERDNSYEQYF
V gene: TRBV27; D gene: TRBD2; J gene: TRBJ2-2; CDR3 protein: CASSRRLAENTGELFF
V gene: TRBV2; D gene: TRBD1; J gene: TRBJ1-4; CDR3 protein: CASSLRQGTGEKLFF
V gene: TRBV6-4; D gene: -; J gene: TRBJ2-3; CDR3 protein: CAAFLADTQYF
V gene: TRBV18; D gene: -; J gene: TRBJ1-1; CDR3 protein: CASSPGQFEAFF
V gene: TRBV7-2; D gene: -; J gene: TRBJ2-1; CDR3 protein: CASSSWTAYNEQFF
V gene: TRBV30; D gene: TRBD1; J gene: TRBJ1-5; CDR3 protein: CAWSAGTGHNQPQHF
V gene: TRBV3-1/TRBV3-2; D gene: -; J gene: TRBJ1-1; CDR3 protein: CASSQVGLTEAFF
V gene: TRBV19; D gene: TRBD1; J gene: TRBJ1-1; CDR3 protein: CATRAQGESGTEAFF
V gene: TRBV4-3; D gene: TRBD1; J gene: TRBJ1-5; CDR3 protein: CASSQHRGSNQPQHF
V gene: TRBV6-2/TRBV6-3; D gene: -; J gene: TRBJ2-7; CDR3 protein: CASSYSESYEQYF
V gene: TRBV2; D gene: -; J gene: TRBJ2-5; CDR3 protein: CASSEFLANQETQYF
V gene: TRBV9; D gene: -; J gene: TRBJ2-5; CDR3 protein: CASSVGIGTQYF
V gene: TRBV7-2; D gene: -; J gene: TRBJ1-1; CDR3 protein: CASSSVGGNTEAFF
V gene: TRBV30; D gene: -; J gene: TRBJ2-3; CDR3 protein: CAWSELLGRRVGTDTQYF
V gene: TRBV6-2/TRBV6-3; D gene: TRBD2; J gene: TRBJ2-1; CDR3 protein: CASSYGREIYNEQFF
V gene: TRBV6-6; D gene: -; J gene: TRBJ1-4; CDR3 protein: CASSPGSTNEKLFF
V gene: TRBV19; D gene: -; J gene: TRBJ1-5; CDR3 protein: CASSIGVRGNQPQHF
V gene: TRBV5-6; D gene: -; J gene: TRBJ2-3; CDR3 protein: CASSELAGSTDTQYF
V gene: TRBV30; D gene: -; J gene: TRBJ1-2; CDR3 protein: CAWSPGGLGYTF
V gene: TRBV11-2; D gene: TRBD2; J gene: TRBJ2-7; CDR3 protein: CASSLLAGESYEQYF
V gene: TRBV7-9; D gene: TRBD1; J gene: TRBJ2-2; CDR3 protein: CASSLPAQGLTGELFF
V gene: TRBV7-9; D gene: TRBD2; J gene: TRBJ2-1; CDR3 protein: CASSSPTSGSGGGNEQFF
V gene: TRBV21-1; D gene: -; J gene: TRBJ1-2; CDR3 protein: CASSKGGRNYGYTF
V gene: TRBV7-8; D gene: TRBD1; J gene: TRBJ2-7; CDR3 protein: CASSDDREIYEQYF
V gene: TRBV6-5; D gene: TRBD1; J gene: TRBJ2-7; CDR3 protein: CASSRGPYEQYF
V gene: TRBV7-9; D gene: -; J gene: TRBJ1-6; CDR3 protein: CASSLGHLNSPLHF
V gene: TRBV11-3; D gene: -; J gene: TRBJ2-5; CDR3 protein: CASSPRDSQETQYF
V gene: TRBV7-8; D gene: -; J gene: TRBJ1-4; CDR3 protein: CASSLGRSGFGAEKLFF
V gene: TRBV4-1; D gene: -; J gene: TRBJ2-5; CDR3 protein: CASSRSNRGETQYF
V gene: TRBV29-1; D gene: -; J gene: TRBJ1-5; CDR3 protein: CSGGQANQPQHF
V gene: TRBV4-1; D gene: -; J gene: TRBJ2-3; CDR3 protein: CASSQDQGLWADTQYF
V gene: TRBV27; D gene: -; J gene: TRBJ1-4; CDR3 protein: CASRRSGTATNEKLFF
V gene: TRBV5-1; D gene: TRBD2; J gene: TRBJ2-7; CDR3 protein: CASSSLAGALEQYF
V gene: TRBV5-1; D gene: -; J gene: TRBJ1-1; CDR3 protein: CASSLIGGANTEAFF
V gene: TRBV5-1; D gene: -; J gene: TRBJ1-5; CDR3 protein: CASSLAGEQPQHF